A selection of T cell receptor beta chains follows, all from one sample in a study of cytomegalovirus exposure and HLA in healthy donors. Profiling relied on immunoSEQ multiplex PCR, and the TCRdb table lists in-frame clones only, not all of them. Of about 180,000 clones listed, almost 85% are singletons. Material for sequencing was PBMCs. These receptors all come from a girl aged 5-17 years in good health and CMV-seropositive. CDR3s include the opening cysteine and the closing phenylalanine or tryptophan. The D gene is left open where the match is weak. Clone sizes are given selectively: once, few, many, or a class where the clone is expanded.

CDR3 | DNA | J | size | D | V
CASSLAGQLYEQYF | TGTGCCAGCAGCTTGGCGGGACAGCTCTACGAGCAGTACTTC | TRBJ2-7 | - | TRBD1 | TRBV5-6
CASRNSGGSSADTQYF | TGTGCCAGCAGAAATTCGGGGGGGAGTTCGGCAGATACGCAGTATTTT | TRBJ2-3 | - | TRBD2 | TRBV6-4
CASSNGRVPTEAFF | TGTGCCAGCAGCAACGGCAGGGTGCCCACTGAAGCTTTCTTT | TRBJ1-1 | - | - | TRBV21-1
CAQSGEGSYEQYF | TGTGCCCAATCGGGGGAGGGAAGCTACGAGCAGTACTTC | TRBJ2-7 | - | TRBD2 | TRBV2
CASSKEVQGSPGNQPQHF | TGTGCCAGCAGCAAAGAAGTTCAGGGGTCCCCCGGCAATCAGCCCCAGCATTTT | TRBJ1-5 | - | - | TRBV21-1
CASSAGTGGYNEQFF | TGTGCCAGCAGCGCCGGGACAGGGGGATACAATGAGCAGTTCTTC | TRBJ2-1 | - | TRBD1 | TRBV7-3
CASSQTGGAGGYTF | TGTGCCAGCAGCCAGACAGGGGGCGCGGGAGGCTACACCTTC | TRBJ1-2 | few | TRBD1 | TRBV7-2
CASSSTGTGGHEQYF | TGTGCCAGCAGCTCTACCGGGACAGGGGGCCACGAGCAGTACTTC | TRBJ2-7 | - | TRBD1 | TRBV7-9
CATSRDAGGTEAFF | TGTGCCACCAGCAGAGATGCGGGAGGAACTGAAGCTTTCTTT | TRBJ1-1 | few | - | TRBV15
CASSLVGTANEKLFF | TGTGCCAGCAGCTTAGTGGGGACAGCGAATGAAAAACTGTTTTTT | TRBJ1-4 | - | TRBD1 | TRBV7-9
CATSRDTGWIYGYTF | TGTGCCACCAGCAGAGATACAGGTTGGATCTATGGCTACACCTTC | TRBJ1-2 | - | - | TRBV15
CSVGAPNALNYGYTF | TGCAGCGTTGGGGCACCAAATGCCCTTAACTATGGCTACACCTTC | TRBJ1-2 | - | - | TRBV29-1
CASSVLVGGPGNTIYF | TGTGCCAGCAGTGTCCTCGTGGGAGGGCCTGGAAACACCATATATTTT | TRBJ1-3 | - | - | TRBV6-1
CASTTTGKNTEAFF | TGTGCCAGCACCACGACAGGGAAGAACACTGAAGCTTTCTTT | TRBJ1-1 | - | TRBD1 | TRBV18
CASSWTGNTGELFF | TGTGCCAGTAGTTGGACAGGGAACACCGGGGAGCTGTTTTTT | TRBJ2-2 | - | TRBD1 | TRBV19
CASSSGTGGGETQYF | TGCGCCAGCAGCTCTGGGACAGGGGGCGGGGAGACCCAGTACTTC | TRBJ2-5 | - | TRBD1 | TRBV5-1
CATKGDVGWYNSPLHF | TGTGCCACAAAGGGAGACGTAGGATGGTATAATTCACCCCTCCACTTT | TRBJ1-6 | - | - | TRBV25-1